This T cell receptor beta chain was captured in a study of metastatic and nonmetastatic thyroid tumors. In the original analysis: What underpinned the distant-metastasis classifier for papillary thyroid cancer was the set of CDR3 differences across clinicopathological groups. TCRdb called clones again from the PCR reads with MiXCR. What appears here as the V and J calls and clone size reflects TCRdb's work, not the paper's. This sample carries about 40,000 clones, approximately 16% of them seen once, and the ten largest clones take 3.5% to 4%. All patients were treatment-naive before thyroid surgery. This clone was recorded many times. The CDR3 covers 14 residues. Looked up from germline, CDR1 is SNHLY and CDR2 is FYNNEI. V lost 11 bases and J lost 8; bases outside the gene matches: 12.

The J gene is TRBJ2-1, the V gene TRBV2, with TRBD2 matching 10 bases. Sequenced material: blood. The sequence was obtained from a female donor with papillary thyroid cancer or a benign thyroid nodule (not recorded which). Some clones in this sample may be carry-over from other donors' samples. As DNA, the CDR3 is TGTGCCGGTGGTAGCGGGGGGTCATTAGATGAGCAGTTCTTC. The encoded protein is CAGGSGGSLDEQFF. Complete variable domain (other parts from reference TRBV2 and TRBJ2-1): EPEVTQTPSHQVTQMGQEVILRCVPISNHLYFYWYRQILGQKVEFLVSFYNNEISEKSEIFDDQFSVERPDGSNFTLKIRSTKLEDSAMYFCAGGSGGSLDEQFFGPGTRLTVL.